This T cell receptor (beta chain) was identified in a study of blood T cell repertoires in COVID-19. The CDR3 length is 13 residues. The ends lost 4 bases at V and 1 base at J; junction bases unmatched: 0. CDR1 is SQVTM, CDR2 ANQGSEA, per germline. TCRdb's table, derived via immunoSEQ multiplex PCR, lists solely in-frame clones and lacks some. The table includes approximately 220,000 clones, roughly 91% detected once. This clonotype was sampled from a woman younger than 45 with acute COVID-19. The chain combines TRBV29-1 with TRBJ2-2; 7 bases fit TRBD1. Sequenced: PBMCs or T cells enriched from blood (not recorded which). The CDR3 DNA is TGCAGCGTTGGGACAGGGAACACCGGGGAGCTGTTTTTT. Translated: CSVGTGNTGELFF.